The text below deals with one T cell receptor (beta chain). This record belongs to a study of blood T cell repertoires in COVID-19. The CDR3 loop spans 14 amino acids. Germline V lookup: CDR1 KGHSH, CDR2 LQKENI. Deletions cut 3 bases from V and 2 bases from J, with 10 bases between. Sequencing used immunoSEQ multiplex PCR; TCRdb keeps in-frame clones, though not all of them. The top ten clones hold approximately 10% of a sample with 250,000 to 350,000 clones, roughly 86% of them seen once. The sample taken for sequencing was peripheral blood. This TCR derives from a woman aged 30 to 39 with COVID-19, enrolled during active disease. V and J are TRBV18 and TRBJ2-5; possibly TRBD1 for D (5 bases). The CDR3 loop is CASSPTNRQETQYF. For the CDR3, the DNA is TGTGCCAGCTCACCTACGAACAGGCAAGAGACCCAGTACTTC.